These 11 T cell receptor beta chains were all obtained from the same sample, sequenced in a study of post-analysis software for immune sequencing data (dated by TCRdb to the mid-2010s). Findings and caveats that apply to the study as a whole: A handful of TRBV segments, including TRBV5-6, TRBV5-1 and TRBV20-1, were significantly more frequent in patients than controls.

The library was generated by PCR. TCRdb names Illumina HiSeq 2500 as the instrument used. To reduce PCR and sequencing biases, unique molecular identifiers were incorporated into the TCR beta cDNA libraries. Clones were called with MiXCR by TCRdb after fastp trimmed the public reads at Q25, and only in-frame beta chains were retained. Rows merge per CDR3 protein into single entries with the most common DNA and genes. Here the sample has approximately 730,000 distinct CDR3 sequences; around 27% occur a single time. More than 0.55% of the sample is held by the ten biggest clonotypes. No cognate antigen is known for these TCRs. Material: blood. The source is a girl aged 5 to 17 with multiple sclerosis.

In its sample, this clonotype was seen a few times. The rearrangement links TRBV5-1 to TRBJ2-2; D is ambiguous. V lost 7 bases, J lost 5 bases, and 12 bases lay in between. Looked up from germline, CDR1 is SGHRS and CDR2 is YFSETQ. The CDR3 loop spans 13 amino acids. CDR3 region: CASSYGETGELFF. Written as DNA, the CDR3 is TGCGCCAGCTCGTATGGGGAAACCGGGGAGCTGTTTTTT.

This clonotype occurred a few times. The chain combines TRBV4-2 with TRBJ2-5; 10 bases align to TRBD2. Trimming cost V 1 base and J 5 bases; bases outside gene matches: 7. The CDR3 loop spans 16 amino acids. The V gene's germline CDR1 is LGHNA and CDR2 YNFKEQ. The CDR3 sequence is CASSQVSSGGAETQYF. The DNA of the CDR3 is TGTGCCAGCAGCCAAGTGAGCAGCGGGGGGGCCGAGACCCAGTACTTC.

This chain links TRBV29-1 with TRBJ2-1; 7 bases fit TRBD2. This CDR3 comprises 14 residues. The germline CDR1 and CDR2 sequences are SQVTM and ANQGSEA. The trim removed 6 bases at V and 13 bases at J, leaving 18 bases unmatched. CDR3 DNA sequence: TGCAGCGTGGGGCACCTACGGGGAGGGGAGACCCAGTTCTTC. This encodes CSVGHLRGGETQFF.

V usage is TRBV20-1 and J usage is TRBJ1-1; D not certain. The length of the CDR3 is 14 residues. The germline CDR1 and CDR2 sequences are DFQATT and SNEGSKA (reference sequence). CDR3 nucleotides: TGCAGCCCCAACGGAGGCAGCTACAACACTGAAGCTTTCTTT. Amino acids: CSPNGGSYNTEAFF.

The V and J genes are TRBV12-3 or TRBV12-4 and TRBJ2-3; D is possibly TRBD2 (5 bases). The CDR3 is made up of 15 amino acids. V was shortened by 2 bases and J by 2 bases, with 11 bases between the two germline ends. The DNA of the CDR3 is TGTGCCAGCAGTTTATTGCGGGCCCCCACAGATACGCAGTATTTT. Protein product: CASSLLRAPTDTQYF.

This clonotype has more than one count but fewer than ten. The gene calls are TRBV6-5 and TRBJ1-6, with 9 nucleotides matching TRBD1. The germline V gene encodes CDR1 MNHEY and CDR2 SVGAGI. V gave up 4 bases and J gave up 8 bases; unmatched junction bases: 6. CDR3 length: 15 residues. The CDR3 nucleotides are TGTGCCAGCAGTTTAGACAGGACAGGGGATTCACCCCTCCACTTT. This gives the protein CASSLDRTGDSPLHF.

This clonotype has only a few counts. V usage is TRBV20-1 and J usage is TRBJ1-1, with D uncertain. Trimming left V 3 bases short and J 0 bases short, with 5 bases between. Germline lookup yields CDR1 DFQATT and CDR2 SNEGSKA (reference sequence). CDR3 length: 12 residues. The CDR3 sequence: CSASSVNTEAFF. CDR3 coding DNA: TGCAGTGCTAGTTCGGTGAACACTGAAGCTTTCTTT.

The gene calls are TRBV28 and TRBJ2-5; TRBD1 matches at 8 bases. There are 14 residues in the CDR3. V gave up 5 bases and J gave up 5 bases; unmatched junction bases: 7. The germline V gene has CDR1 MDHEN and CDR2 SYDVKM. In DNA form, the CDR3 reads TGTGCCAGCAGTCTCTCGGACAGGGTGGAGACCCAGTACTTC. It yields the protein CASSLSDRVETQYF.

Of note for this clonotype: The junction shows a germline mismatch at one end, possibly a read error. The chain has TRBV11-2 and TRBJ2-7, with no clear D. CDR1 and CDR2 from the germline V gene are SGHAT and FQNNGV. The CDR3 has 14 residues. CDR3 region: CAGSLSQLSYEQYF. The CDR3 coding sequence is TGTGCCGGCAGCTTAAGCCAGTTGTCCTACGAGCAGTACTTC.

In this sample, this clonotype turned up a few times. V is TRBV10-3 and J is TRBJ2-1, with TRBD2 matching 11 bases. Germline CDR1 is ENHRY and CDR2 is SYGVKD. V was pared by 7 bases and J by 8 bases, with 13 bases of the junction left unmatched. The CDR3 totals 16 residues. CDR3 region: CAITRIAGGPWDEQFF. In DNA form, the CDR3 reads TGTGCCATCACTCGGATAGCGGGAGGGCCCTGGGATGAGCAGTTCTTC.

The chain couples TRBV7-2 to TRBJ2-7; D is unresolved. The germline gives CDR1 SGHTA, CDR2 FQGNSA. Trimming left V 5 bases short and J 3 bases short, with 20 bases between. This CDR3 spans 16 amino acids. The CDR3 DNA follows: TGTGCCAGCAGCCGGGCCCAGAGTAGTAAGGTCTACGAGCAGTACTTC. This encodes CASSRAQSSKVYEQYF.